The rows below give T cell receptor beta chains drawn from one sample of a study of cytomegalovirus exposure and HLA in healthy donors. Assay: immunoSEQ multiplex PCR; the TCRdb copy retains only in-frame clones and omits some. The sample shows about 130,000 clones, about 80% of them seen only once. The sequenced sample consisted of PBMCs. The receptors originated from a man in his forties or fifties in good health and CMV-seronegative. Both conserved end residues are part of each CDR3. The order of the fields is D gene, V gene, J gene, clone size, CDR3 DNA, CDR3 protein. D genes are given only for firm matches. Some rows mark clone size as missing; the rest say once, few, many or name a class of expanded clone.

D gene: TRBD1; V gene: TRBV29-1; J gene: TRBJ1-1; clone size: -; CDR3 DNA: TGCAGCGCCGGTAATCGTAGACCGGGACAGGGTGTTTTGAACACTGAAGCTTTCTTT; CDR3 protein: CSAGNRRPGQGVLNTEAFF
D gene: TRBD2; V gene: TRBV2; J gene: TRBJ2-7; clone size: -; CDR3 DNA: TGTGCCAGCAGCGCTCCCCCAGGGACTAGCGTAAACAACGAGCAGTACTTC; CDR3 protein: CASSAPPGTSVNNEQYF
D gene: TRBD1; V gene: TRBV10-3; J gene: TRBJ1-2; clone size: -; CDR3 DNA: TGTGCCATCAGTGCCGGGACAGCCAGGGGAGGCTACACCTTC; CDR3 protein: CAISAGTARGGYTF
D gene: -; V gene: TRBV4-1; J gene: TRBJ2-1; clone size: -; CDR3 DNA: TGCGCCAGCAGCTCGGCGGACTCCTACAATGAGCAGTTCTTC; CDR3 protein: CASSSADSYNEQFF
D gene: TRBD1; V gene: TRBV4-1; J gene: TRBJ2-5; clone size: -; CDR3 DNA: TGCGCCAGCAGCCAAGCACAGGGACAGGAGACCCAGTACTTC; CDR3 protein: CASSQAQGQETQYF
D gene: -; V gene: TRBV5-4; J gene: TRBJ1-2; clone size: -; CDR3 DNA: TGTGCCAGCAGCCCTACAGAGTACTATGGCTACACCTTC; CDR3 protein: CASSPTEYYGYTF
D gene: TRBD2; V gene: TRBV5-1; J gene: TRBJ2-1; clone size: -; CDR3 DNA: TGCGCCAGCAGTCCGACTAGCGGGCAGACCTACAATGAGCAGTTCTTC; CDR3 protein: CASSPTSGQTYNEQFF
D gene: -; V gene: TRBV7-2; J gene: TRBJ2-5; clone size: -; CDR3 DNA: TGTGCCAGCAGCTTAAGTAGCATCCAGGAGACCCAGTACTTC; CDR3 protein: CASSLSSIQETQYF
D gene: -; V gene: TRBV28; J gene: TRBJ2-7; clone size: -; CDR3 DNA: TGTGCCAGCAGTACCCCCGACAGGCTTAATCTCGACGAGCAGTACTTC; CDR3 protein: CASSTPDRLNLDEQYF
D gene: TRBD1; V gene: TRBV19; J gene: TRBJ1-5; clone size: -; CDR3 DNA: TGTGCCAGTAGTATAGGAGGGACAGGGAACCAGCCCCAGCATTTT; CDR3 protein: CASSIGGTGNQPQHF
D gene: TRBD2; V gene: TRBV10-3; J gene: TRBJ2-2; clone size: -; CDR3 DNA: TGTGCCATCAGTGTGGGGGGACTAGCGGGAAACACCGGGGAGCTGTTTTTT; CDR3 protein: CAISVGGLAGNTGELFF
D gene: TRBD1; V gene: TRBV29-1; J gene: TRBJ2-7; clone size: -; CDR3 DNA: TGCAGCGTTCGAGGGACAGGTGAGCAGTACTTC; CDR3 protein: CSVRGTGEQYF
D gene: TRBD1; V gene: TRBV2; J gene: TRBJ2-2; clone size: -; CDR3 DNA: TGTGCCAGCAGTGGTGAAGGGGGCATCGGGACCGGGGAGCTGTTTTTT; CDR3 protein: CASSGEGGIGTGELFF
D gene: TRBD2; V gene: TRBV5-1; J gene: TRBJ2-3; clone size: -; CDR3 DNA: TGCGCCAGCAGCACTACTAGCGGGAGGTATCCTAGCACAGATACGCAGTATTTT; CDR3 protein: CASSTTSGRYPSTDTQYF
D gene: TRBD2; V gene: TRBV30; J gene: TRBJ2-3; clone size: -; CDR3 DNA: TGTGCCTGGAGGGCGGGAGGGCCGCCAGATACGCAGTATTTT; CDR3 protein: CAWRAGGPPDTQYF
D gene: TRBD2; V gene: TRBV27; J gene: TRBJ2-2; clone size: -; CDR3 DNA: TGTGCCAGCAGCTCACCCGGACTAGCGGAAAACACCGGGGAGCTGTTTTTT; CDR3 protein: CASSSPGLAENTGELFF
D gene: TRBD1; V gene: TRBV7-9; J gene: TRBJ2-1; clone size: few; CDR3 DNA: TGTGCCAGCAGCTTCGGAGGACAGGGGAGGAACAATGAGCAGTTCTTC; CDR3 protein: CASSFGGQGRNNEQFF
D gene: -; V gene: TRBV27; J gene: TRBJ1-5; clone size: -; CDR3 DNA: TGTGCCAGCAGTCCATCCAGGGTCCACCACCAAGATAGCAATCAGCCCCAGCATTTT; CDR3 protein: CASSPSRVHHQDSNQPQHF
D gene: -; V gene: TRBV10-3; J gene: TRBJ2-7; clone size: -; CDR3 DNA: TGTGCCATCAGTGGAGGGGACACCAACTACGAGCAGTACTTC; CDR3 protein: CAISGGDTNYEQYF
D gene: TRBD1; V gene: TRBV6-6; J gene: TRBJ2-1; clone size: -; CDR3 DNA: TGTGCCAGCAGTTACACCGGGACAGGGGCCTTAAATGAGCAGTTCTTC; CDR3 protein: CASSYTGTGALNEQFF
D gene: -; V gene: TRBV6-5; J gene: TRBJ1-1; clone size: -; CDR3 DNA: TGTGCCAGCAGTTACTCGCCAGGGTCGGTGAACACTGAAGCTTTCTTT; CDR3 protein: CASSYSPGSVNTEAFF
D gene: -; V gene: TRBV5-1; J gene: TRBJ2-1; clone size: -; CDR3 DNA: TGCGCCAGCAGCTTGGCCGCAGGGTCTCTCGATGAGCAGTTCTTC; CDR3 protein: CASSLAAGSLDEQFF
D gene: TRBD2; V gene: TRBV5-8; J gene: TRBJ2-1; clone size: -; CDR3 DNA: TGTGCCAGCAGCTTGTTGACTAGCGGGAGCCACAATGAGCAGTTCTTC; CDR3 protein: CASSLLTSGSHNEQFF
D gene: TRBD1; V gene: TRBV28; J gene: TRBJ1-5; clone size: -; CDR3 DNA: TGTGCCAGCAGTCGCGCGACAGGGGGTGGACAGCCCCAGCATTTT; CDR3 protein: CASSRATGGGQPQHF
D gene: -; V gene: TRBV28; J gene: TRBJ2-2; clone size: -; CDR3 DNA: TGTGCCAGCAGCTACACCGGGGAGCTGTTTTTT; CDR3 protein: CASSYTGELFF
D gene: -; V gene: TRBV10-3; J gene: TRBJ2-7; clone size: -; CDR3 DNA: TGTGCCATCAGTGGGTCCGTGGGGGCGGTATCCTACGAGCAGTACTTC; CDR3 protein: CAISGSVGAVSYEQYF
D gene: TRBD2; V gene: TRBV7-9; J gene: TRBJ2-1; clone size: few; CDR3 DNA: TGTGCCAGCAGCTTAGTTAGCGGGAGGGTGGGTGAGCAGTTCTTC; CDR3 protein: CASSLVSGRVGEQFF
D gene: TRBD2; V gene: TRBV6-6; J gene: TRBJ2-1; clone size: once; CDR3 DNA: TGTGCCAGCAGCGGGGGACTAGCGGGAGGGCCCCATGAGCAGTTCTTC; CDR3 protein: CASSGGLAGGPHEQFF
D gene: -; V gene: TRBV13; J gene: TRBJ2-1; clone size: -; CDR3 DNA: TGTGCCAGCAGCGTCCGGGACACCGTCGGGGGGGAGCAGTTCTTC; CDR3 protein: CASSVRDTVGGEQFF
D gene: TRBD1; V gene: TRBV5-1; J gene: TRBJ2-2; clone size: -; CDR3 DNA: TGCGCCAGCAGCTTGGGACAGGGGGCGCAGGCCGGGGAGCTGTTTTTT; CDR3 protein: CASSLGQGAQAGELFF
D gene: TRBD2; V gene: TRBV6-1; J gene: TRBJ2-3; clone size: -; CDR3 DNA: TGTGCCAGCAGTGGTTTTCGGACTAGTGCTGGCACAGATACGCAGTATTTT; CDR3 protein: CASSGFRTSAGTDTQYF
D gene: TRBD2; V gene: TRBV5-1; J gene: TRBJ2-7; clone size: -; CDR3 DNA: TGCGCCAGCAGCTTGGTGGCTAGCGGGAGCAACGAGCAGTACTTC; CDR3 protein: CASSLVASGSNEQYF
D gene: -; V gene: TRBV5-1; J gene: TRBJ2-5; clone size: -; CDR3 DNA: TGCGCCAGCAGCCCCCTGGGCAGTCATGGGGAGACCCAGTACTTC; CDR3 protein: CASSPLGSHGETQYF
D gene: TRBD1; V gene: TRBV2; J gene: TRBJ2-3; clone size: -; CDR3 DNA: TGTGCCAGCAGTAACGACAGGGTAGGCACAGATACGCAGTATTTT; CDR3 protein: CASSNDRVGTDTQYF
D gene: -; V gene: TRBV7-2; J gene: TRBJ2-1; clone size: once; CDR3 DNA: TGTGCCAGCAGCTTAGGGCAGGTCAGAGGGAATGAGCAGTTCTTC; CDR3 protein: CASSLGQVRGNEQFF
D gene: -; V gene: TRBV28; J gene: TRBJ2-3; clone size: -; CDR3 DNA: TGTGCCAGCAGTTCCCTTTTCACAGATACGCAGTATTTT; CDR3 protein: CASSSLFTDTQYF
D gene: -; V gene: TRBV7-9; J gene: TRBJ2-7; clone size: few; CDR3 DNA: TGTGCCAGCAGCTTCGCACAGGGAAGGGACGAGCAGTACTTC; CDR3 protein: CASSFAQGRDEQYF
D gene: -; V gene: TRBV5-1; J gene: TRBJ2-7; clone size: -; CDR3 DNA: TGCGCCAGCAGCTCACTAGGGACACCCAGGAGTAACGAGCAGTACTTC; CDR3 protein: CASSSLGTPRSNEQYF
D gene: -; V gene: TRBV10-3; J gene: TRBJ2-3; clone size: -; CDR3 DNA: TGTGCCATCAGTGATTTAGGTAGCGGACGCACAGATACGCAGTATTTT; CDR3 protein: CAISDLGSGRTDTQYF
D gene: TRBD2; V gene: TRBV5-4; J gene: TRBJ2-5; clone size: -; CDR3 DNA: TGTGCCAGCAGCTTGTGGAGGGGAGGGGAGACCCAGTACTTC; CDR3 protein: CASSLWRGGETQYF
D gene: TRBD1; V gene: TRBV2; J gene: TRBJ2-2; clone size: -; CDR3 DNA: TGTGCCAGCAGGGGACAGGGGGCAACCACCGGGGAGCTGTTTTTT; CDR3 protein: CASRGQGATTGELFF
D gene: TRBD1; V gene: TRBV6-5; J gene: TRBJ1-1; clone size: -; CDR3 DNA: TGTGCCAGCAGTCCATGGACAGGCACTGAAGCTTTCTTT; CDR3 protein: CASSPWTGTEAFF
D gene: -; V gene: TRBV11-2; J gene: TRBJ2-1; clone size: -; CDR3 DNA: TGTGCCAGCAGCGCTGACCGAGGTGATGAGCAGTTCTTC; CDR3 protein: CASSADRGDEQFF
D gene: TRBD1; V gene: TRBV9; J gene: TRBJ2-2; clone size: -; CDR3 DNA: TGTGCCAGCAGCGTAGAGGGGGCCTCCGGGGAGCTGTTTTTT; CDR3 protein: CASSVEGASGELFF
D gene: -; V gene: TRBV5-4; J gene: TRBJ1-2; clone size: few; CDR3 DNA: TGTGCCAGCAGCTTGGTAGAGGGAGGCTACACCTTC; CDR3 protein: CASSLVEGGYTF
D gene: -; V gene: TRBV7-2; J gene: TRBJ1-1; clone size: -; CDR3 DNA: TGTGCCAGCAGCTTAGACGCGGGGGGCACTGAAGCTTTCTTT; CDR3 protein: CASSLDAGGTEAFF
D gene: -; V gene: TRBV7-2; J gene: TRBJ2-2; clone size: -; CDR3 DNA: TGTGCCAGCAGCCCCCAGGTCGCGAACACCGGGGAGCTGTTTTTT; CDR3 protein: CASSPQVANTGELFF
D gene: -; V gene: TRBV7-8; J gene: TRBJ2-7; clone size: -; CDR3 DNA: TGTGCCAGCACCGACTTCCACGAGCAGTACTTC; CDR3 protein: CASTDFHEQYF
D gene: TRBD2; V gene: TRBV19; J gene: TRBJ2-7; clone size: -; CDR3 DNA: TGTGCCAGTAGTATAGGGGAAGGCGGGAGCTACGATGTGCAGTACTTC; CDR3 protein: CASSIGEGGSYDVQYF
D gene: -; V gene: TRBV19; J gene: TRBJ2-1; clone size: once; CDR3 DNA: TGTGCCAGTAGTATAATGTTGCGGGTCCCCTACAATGAGCAGTTCTTC; CDR3 protein: CASSIMLRVPYNEQFF
D gene: -; V gene: TRBV13; J gene: TRBJ1-5; clone size: -; CDR3 DNA: TGTGCCAGCAGCTTAGAGCAGGGAAGCAATCAGCCCCAGCATTTT; CDR3 protein: CASSLEQGSNQPQHF
D gene: TRBD2; V gene: TRBV7-9; J gene: TRBJ2-7; clone size: -; CDR3 DNA: TGTGCCAGCAGCCGTAGCACTAGCGGGAGGGCCAGGGAGCAGTACTTC; CDR3 protein: CASSRSTSGRAREQYF
D gene: -; V gene: TRBV14; J gene: TRBJ1-2; clone size: -; CDR3 DNA: TGTGCCAGCAGCATAACCGGGACAAAGTATGGCTACACCTTC; CDR3 protein: CASSITGTKYGYTF
D gene: -; V gene: TRBV14; J gene: TRBJ2-7; clone size: -; CDR3 DNA: TGTGCCAGCAGCCCAATCAAAGGCGGCTCCTACGAGCAGTACTTC; CDR3 protein: CASSPIKGGSYEQYF